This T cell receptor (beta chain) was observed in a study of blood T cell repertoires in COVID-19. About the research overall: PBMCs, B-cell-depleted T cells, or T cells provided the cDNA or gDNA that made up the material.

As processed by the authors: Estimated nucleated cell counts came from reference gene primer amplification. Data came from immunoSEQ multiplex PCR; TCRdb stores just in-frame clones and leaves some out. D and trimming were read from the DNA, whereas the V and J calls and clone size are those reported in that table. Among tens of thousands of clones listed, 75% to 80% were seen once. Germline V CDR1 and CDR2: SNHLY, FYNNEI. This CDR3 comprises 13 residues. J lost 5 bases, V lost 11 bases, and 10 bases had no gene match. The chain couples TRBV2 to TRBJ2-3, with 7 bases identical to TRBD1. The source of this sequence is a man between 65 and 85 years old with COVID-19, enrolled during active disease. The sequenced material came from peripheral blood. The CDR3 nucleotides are TGTGCCGGCGCTCTGGACAGGATAGATACGCAGTATTTT. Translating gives CAGALDRIDTQYF. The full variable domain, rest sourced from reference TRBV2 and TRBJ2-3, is EPEVTQTPSHQVTQMGQEVILRCVPISNHLYFYWYRQILGQKVEFLVSFYNNEISEKSEIFDDQFSVERPDGSNFTLKIRSTKLEDSAMYFCAGALDRIDTQYFGPGTRLTVL.